What follows describes a single TCR beta chain. This specimen comes from a study of blood T cell repertoires in COVID-19. Study at large: Sites in the United States, Italy and Spain provided acute and convalescent COVID-19 samples. The analysed material was cDNA or gDNA that came from T cells, B-cell-depleted T cells, or PBMCs.

Original handling: Reference gene primers were amplified, and this amplification served to estimate nucleated cell counts. The table came from immunoSEQ multiplex PCR; TCRdb's copy has only in-frame clones and leaves some out. V and J calls and clone size come straight from that table; D and trimming were deduced from the DNA. Among approximately 90,000 clones listed, around 86% were seen once. Trimming removed 4 bases at V and 4 bases at J, with 15 bases between. CDR1 and CDR2 from the germline V gene are SGDLS and YYNGEE. The CDR3 loop spans 14 amino acids. The V call is TRBV9, the J call TRBJ2-7; D may be TRBD2 (5 bases). The clonotype comes from a woman older than 75 with acute or convalescent COVID-19. The sequenced sample was peripheral blood. This chain's CDR3 is CASSPRGGSYEQYF. Here the CDR3 DNA reads TGTGCCAGCAGCCCCCGAGGAGGATCATACGAGCAGTACTTC.